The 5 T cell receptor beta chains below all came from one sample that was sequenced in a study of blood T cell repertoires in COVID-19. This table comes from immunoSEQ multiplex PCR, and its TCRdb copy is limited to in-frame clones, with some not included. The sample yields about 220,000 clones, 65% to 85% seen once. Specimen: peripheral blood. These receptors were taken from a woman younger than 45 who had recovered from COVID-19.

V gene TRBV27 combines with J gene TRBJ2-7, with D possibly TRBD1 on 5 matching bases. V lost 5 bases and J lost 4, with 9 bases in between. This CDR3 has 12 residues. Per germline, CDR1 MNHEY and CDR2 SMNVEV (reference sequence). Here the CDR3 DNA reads TGTGCCAGCAGTATCCAGGGTTACGAGCAGTACTTC. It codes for CASSIQGYEQYF.

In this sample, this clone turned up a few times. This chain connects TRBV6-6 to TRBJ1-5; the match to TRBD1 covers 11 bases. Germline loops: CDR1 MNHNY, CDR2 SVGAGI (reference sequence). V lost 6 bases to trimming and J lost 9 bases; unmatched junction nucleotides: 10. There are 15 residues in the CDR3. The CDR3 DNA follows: TGTGCCAGCAGCCCCGGACAGGGGGCTTGGGGGCCCCAGCATTTT. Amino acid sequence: CASSPGQGAWGPQHF.

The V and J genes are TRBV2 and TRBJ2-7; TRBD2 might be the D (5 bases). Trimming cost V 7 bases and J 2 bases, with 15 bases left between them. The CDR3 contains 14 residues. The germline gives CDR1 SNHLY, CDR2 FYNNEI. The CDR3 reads CASIAASSTYEQYF. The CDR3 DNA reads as TGTGCCAGCATTGCCGCTAGCTCGACCTACGAGCAGTACTTC.

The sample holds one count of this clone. This CDR3 reads CAARRGGGEQFF. Here the CDR3 DNA reads TGTGCCGCGCGGCGTGGGGGGGGTGAGCAGTTCTTC. The chain joins TRBV6-5 to TRBJ2-1, with 7 bases aligning to TRBD2. In germline, CDR1 is MNHEY, CDR2 SVGAGI. V lost 11 bases and J lost 9; bases outside the gene matches: 10. The CDR3 loop spans 12 amino acids.

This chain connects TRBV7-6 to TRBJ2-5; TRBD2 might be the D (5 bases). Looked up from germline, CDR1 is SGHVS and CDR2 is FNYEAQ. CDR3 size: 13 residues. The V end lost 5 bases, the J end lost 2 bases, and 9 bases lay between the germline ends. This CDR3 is CASSAGLQETQYF. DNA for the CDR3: TGTGCCAGCAGCGCGGGCCTTCAAGAGACCCAGTACTTC.